This T cell receptor beta chain was documented in a study of memory CD4+ T cells and cytomegalovirus serostatus. Some clones are missing from TCRdb's copy, which holds only in-frame ones; the method was immunoSEQ multiplex PCR. The sample lists 40,000 to 55,000 clones, 78% occurring once. The germline CDR1 and CDR2 sequences are SEHNR and FQNEAQ (reference sequence). The CDR3 covers 15 residues. V dropped 5 bases and J dropped 0 bases, with 13 bases sitting between them. The sort gate was single viable CD3+CD4+CD8-CD45RO+ cells for memory CD4+ T cells. Material for sequencing was memory CD4+ T cells from blood. The sequence derives from an adult in good health and CMV-seronegative. The chain links TRBV7-9 to TRBJ1-1, with D perhaps matching TRBD1 (6 bases). CDR3 sequence reads: CASSEWTDMNTEAFF. The CDR3 DNA follows: TGTGCCAGCAGCGAATGGACAGATATGAACACTGAAGCTTTCTTT.